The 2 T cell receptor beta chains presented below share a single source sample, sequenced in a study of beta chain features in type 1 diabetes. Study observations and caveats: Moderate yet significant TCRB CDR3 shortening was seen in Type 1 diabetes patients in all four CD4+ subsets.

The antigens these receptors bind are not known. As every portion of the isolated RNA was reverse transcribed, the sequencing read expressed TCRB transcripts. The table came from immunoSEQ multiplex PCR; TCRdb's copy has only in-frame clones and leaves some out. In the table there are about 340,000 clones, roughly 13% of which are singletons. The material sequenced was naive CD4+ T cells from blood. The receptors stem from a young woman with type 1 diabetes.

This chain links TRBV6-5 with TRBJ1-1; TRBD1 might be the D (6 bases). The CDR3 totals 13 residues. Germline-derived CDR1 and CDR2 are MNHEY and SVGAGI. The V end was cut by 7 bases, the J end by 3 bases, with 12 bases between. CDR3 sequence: CASTKQGYTEAFF. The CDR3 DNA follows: TGTGCCAGCACCAAACAGGGTTACACTGAAGCTTTCTTT.

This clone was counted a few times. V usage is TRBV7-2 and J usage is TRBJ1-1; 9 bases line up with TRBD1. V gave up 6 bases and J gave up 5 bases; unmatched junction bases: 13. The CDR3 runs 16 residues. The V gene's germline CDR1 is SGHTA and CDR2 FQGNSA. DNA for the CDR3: TGTGCCAGCAGGCCTGGACAGGGGATTGGAAAAACTGAAGCTTTCTTT. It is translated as CASRPGQGIGKTEAFF.